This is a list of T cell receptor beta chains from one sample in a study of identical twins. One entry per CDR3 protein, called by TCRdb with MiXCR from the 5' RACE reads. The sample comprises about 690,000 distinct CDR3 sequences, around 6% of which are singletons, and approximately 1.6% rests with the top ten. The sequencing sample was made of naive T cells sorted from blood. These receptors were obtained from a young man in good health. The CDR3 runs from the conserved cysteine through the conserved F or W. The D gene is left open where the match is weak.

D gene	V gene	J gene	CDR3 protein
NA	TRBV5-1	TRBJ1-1	CASSLVLGTTEAFF
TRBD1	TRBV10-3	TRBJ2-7	CAISQTGTVNRQYF
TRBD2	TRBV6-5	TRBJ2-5	CATGGDQETQYF
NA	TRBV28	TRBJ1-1	CASSPRGITEAFF
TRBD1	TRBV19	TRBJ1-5	CASSISTRTGATQPQHF
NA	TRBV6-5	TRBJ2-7	CASSYSIEYEQYF
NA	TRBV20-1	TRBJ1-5	CSARDRRTAGGQPQHF
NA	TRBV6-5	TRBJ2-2	CASSYAESNTGELFF
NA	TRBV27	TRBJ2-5	CASSLRRYPSGGETQYF
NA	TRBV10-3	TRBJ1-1	CAISRTREDTEAFF
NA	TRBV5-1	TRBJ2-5	CASSFWTKETQYF
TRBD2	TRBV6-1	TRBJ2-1	CASDQRGGNEQFF
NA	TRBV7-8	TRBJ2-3	CSGGVTDTQYF